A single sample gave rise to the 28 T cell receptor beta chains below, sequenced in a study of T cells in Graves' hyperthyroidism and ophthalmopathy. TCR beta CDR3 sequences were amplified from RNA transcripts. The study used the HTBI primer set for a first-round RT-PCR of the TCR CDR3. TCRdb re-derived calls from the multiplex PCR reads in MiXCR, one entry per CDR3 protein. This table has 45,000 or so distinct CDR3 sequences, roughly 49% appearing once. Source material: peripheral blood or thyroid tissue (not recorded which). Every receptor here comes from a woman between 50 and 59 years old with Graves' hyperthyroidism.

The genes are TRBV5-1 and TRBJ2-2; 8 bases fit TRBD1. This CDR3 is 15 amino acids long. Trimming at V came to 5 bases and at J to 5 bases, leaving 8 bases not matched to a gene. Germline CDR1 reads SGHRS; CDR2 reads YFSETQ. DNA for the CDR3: TGCGCCAGCAGGGAGCCGGGACAGGTGACCGGGGAGCTGTTTTTT. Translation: CASREPGQVTGELFF.

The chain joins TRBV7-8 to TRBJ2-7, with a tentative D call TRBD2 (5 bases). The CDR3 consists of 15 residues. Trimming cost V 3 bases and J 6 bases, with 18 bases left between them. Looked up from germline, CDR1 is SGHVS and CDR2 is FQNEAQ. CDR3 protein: CASSLRGRVSAEQYF. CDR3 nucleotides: TGTGCCAGCAGCTTGCGTGGGCGGGTTTCTGCCGAGCAGTACTTC.

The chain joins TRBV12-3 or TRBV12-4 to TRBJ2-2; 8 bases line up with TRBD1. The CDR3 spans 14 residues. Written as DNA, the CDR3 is TGTGCTAGTGGACGGACAGGGTGGTCCGGGGAGCTGTTTTTT. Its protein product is CASGRTGWSGELFF.

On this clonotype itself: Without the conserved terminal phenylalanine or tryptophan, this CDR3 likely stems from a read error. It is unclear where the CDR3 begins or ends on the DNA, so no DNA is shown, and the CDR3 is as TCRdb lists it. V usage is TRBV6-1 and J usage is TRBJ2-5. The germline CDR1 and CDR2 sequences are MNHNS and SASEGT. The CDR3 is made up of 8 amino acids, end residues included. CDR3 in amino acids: CASRPGTS.

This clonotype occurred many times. The CDR3 here is CASSFLGETYEQYF. DNA for the CDR3: TGTGCCAGCAGCTTTTTGGGCGAAACCTACGAGCAGTACTTC. The chain has TRBV7-2 and TRBJ2-7; D gene unclear. V dropped 3 bases and J dropped 2 bases, with 11 bases sitting between them. Germline CDR1 and CDR2: SGHTA and FQGNSA. CDR3 length: 14 amino acids. Based on the CDR3 plus reference TRBV7-2 and TRBJ2-7, the full variable domain is GAGVSQSPSNKVTEKGKDVELRCDPISGHTALYWYRQSLGQGLEFLIYFQGNSAPDKSGLPSDRFSAERTGGSVSTLTIQRTQQEDSAVYLCASSFLGETYEQYFGPGTRLTVT.

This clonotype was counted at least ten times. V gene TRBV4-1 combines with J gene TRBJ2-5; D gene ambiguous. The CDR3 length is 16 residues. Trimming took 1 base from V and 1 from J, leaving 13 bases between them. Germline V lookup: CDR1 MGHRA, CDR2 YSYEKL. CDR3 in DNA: TGCGCCAGCAGCCAAGTTCTGGTTAGCAGCCAAGAGACCCAGTACTTC. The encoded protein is CASSQVLVSSQETQYF.

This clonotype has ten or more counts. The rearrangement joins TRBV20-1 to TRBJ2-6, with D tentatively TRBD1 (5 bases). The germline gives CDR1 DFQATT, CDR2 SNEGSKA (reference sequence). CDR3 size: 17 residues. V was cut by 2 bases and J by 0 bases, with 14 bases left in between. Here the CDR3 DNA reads TGCAGTGCTAGACCCTGGACACGAAGCTCTGGGGCCAACGTCCTGACTTTC. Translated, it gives CSARPWTRSSGANVLTF.

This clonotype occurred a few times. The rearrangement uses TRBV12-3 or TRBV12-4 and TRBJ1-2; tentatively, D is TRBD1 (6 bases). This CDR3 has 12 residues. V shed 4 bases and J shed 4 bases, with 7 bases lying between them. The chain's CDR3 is CASSSGAYGYTF. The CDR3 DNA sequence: TGTGCCAGCAGTTCAGGGGCCTATGGCTACACCTTC.

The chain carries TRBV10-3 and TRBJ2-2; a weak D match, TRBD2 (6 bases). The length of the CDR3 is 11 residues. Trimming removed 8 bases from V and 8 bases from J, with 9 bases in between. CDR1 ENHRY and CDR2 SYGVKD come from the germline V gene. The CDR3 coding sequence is TGTGCCATCGGGGGGACGGGGGAGCTGTTTTTT. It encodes CAIGGTGELFF.

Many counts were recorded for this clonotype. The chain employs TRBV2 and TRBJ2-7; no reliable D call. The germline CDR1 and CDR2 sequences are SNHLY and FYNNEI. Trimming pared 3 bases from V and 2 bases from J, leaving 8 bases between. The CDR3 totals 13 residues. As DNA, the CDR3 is TGTGCCAGCAGTGAGGAGATTGCCTACGAGCAGTACTTC. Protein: CASSEEIAYEQYF.

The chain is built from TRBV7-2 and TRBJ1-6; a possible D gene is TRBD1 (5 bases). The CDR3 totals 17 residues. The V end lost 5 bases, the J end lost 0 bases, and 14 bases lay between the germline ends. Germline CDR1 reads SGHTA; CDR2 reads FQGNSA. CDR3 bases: TGTGCCAGCAGCCAACGGGTCGACAGCTCCTATAATTCACCCCTCCACTTT. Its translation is CASSQRVDSSYNSPLHF.

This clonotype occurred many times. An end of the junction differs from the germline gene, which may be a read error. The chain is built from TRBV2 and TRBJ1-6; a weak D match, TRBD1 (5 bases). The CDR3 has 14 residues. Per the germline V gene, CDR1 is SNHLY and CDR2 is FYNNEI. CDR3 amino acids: CARSPGGRGSPLHF. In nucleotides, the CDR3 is TGTGCCCGCAGCCCGGGGGGGAGAGGTTCACCCCTCCACTTT. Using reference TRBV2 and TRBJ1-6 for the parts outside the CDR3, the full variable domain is EPEVTQTPSHQVTQMGQEVILRCVPISNHLYFYWYRQILGQKVEFLVSFYNNEISEKSEIFDDQFSVERPDGSNFTLKIRSTKLEDSAMYFCARSPGGRGSPLHFGNGTRLTVT.

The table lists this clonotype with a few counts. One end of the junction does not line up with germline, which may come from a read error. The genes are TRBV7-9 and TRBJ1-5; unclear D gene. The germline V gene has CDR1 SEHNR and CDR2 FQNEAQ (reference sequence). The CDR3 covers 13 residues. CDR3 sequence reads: CASSLGGNQPRHF. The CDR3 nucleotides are TGTGCCAGCAGCTTAGGTGGGAATCAGCCCCGGCATTTT.

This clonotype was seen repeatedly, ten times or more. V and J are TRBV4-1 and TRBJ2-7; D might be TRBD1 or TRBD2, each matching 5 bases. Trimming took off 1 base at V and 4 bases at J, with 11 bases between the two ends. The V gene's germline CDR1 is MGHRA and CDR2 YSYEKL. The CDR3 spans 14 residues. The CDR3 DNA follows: TGCGCCAGCAGCCAAGGAGAGGGGCCTTACGAGCAGTACTTC. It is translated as CASSQGEGPYEQYF.

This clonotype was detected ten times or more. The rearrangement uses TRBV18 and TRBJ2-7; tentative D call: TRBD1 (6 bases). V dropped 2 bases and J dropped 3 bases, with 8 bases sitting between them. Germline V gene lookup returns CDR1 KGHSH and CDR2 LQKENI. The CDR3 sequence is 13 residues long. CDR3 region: CASSPTQGYEQYF. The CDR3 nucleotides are TGTGCCAGCTCACCAACACAGGGCTACGAGCAGTACTTC. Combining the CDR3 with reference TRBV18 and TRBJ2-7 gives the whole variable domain NAGVMQNPRHLVRRRGQEARLRCSPMKGHSHVYWYRQLPEEGLKFMVYLQKENIIDESGMPKERFSAEFPKEGPSILRIQQVVRGDSAAYFCASSPTQGYEQYFGPGTRLTVT.

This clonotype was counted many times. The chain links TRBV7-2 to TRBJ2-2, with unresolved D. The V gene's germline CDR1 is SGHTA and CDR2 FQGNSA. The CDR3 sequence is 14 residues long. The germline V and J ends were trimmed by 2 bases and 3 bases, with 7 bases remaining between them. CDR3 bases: TGTGCCAGCAGCTTAATTGTGTACACCGGGGAGCTGTTTTTT. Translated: CASSLIVYTGELFF.

CDR3 amino acids: CASSPGAWDSGSNQPQHF. The CDR3 nucleotides are TGTGCCAGCAGTCCCGGCGCTTGGGACAGTGGGAGCAATCAGCCCCAGCATTTT. The chain joins TRBV12-3 or TRBV12-4 to TRBJ1-5, with 7 nucleotides matching TRBD1. J was trimmed by 1 base and V by 5 bases; bases with no gene match: 14. CDR3 length equals 18 residues.

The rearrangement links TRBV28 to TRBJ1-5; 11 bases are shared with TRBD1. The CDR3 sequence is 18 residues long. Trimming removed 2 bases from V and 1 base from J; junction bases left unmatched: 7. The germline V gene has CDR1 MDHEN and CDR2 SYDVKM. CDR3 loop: CASSLPSGQGGSNQPQHF. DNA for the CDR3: TGTGCCAGCAGTTTACCTTCGGGACAGGGGGGGAGCAATCAGCCCCAGCATTTT.

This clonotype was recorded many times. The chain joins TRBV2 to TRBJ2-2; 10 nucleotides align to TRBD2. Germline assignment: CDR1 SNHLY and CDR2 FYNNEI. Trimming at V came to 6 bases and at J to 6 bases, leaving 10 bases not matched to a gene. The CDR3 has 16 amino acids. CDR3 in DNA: TGTGCCAGCAGCCTAGCGGGAGCTCGTGGGGCCGGGGAGCTGTTTTTT. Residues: CASSLAGARGAGELFF.

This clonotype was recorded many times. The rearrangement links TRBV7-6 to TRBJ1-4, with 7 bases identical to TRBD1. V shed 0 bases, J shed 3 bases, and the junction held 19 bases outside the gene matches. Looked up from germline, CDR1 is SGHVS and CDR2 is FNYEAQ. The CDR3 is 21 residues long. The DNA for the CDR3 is TGTGCCAGCAGCTTAGCCGCCTTGACACTGGGACAGCACGGGGCTAATGAAAAACTGTTTTTT. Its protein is CASSLAALTLGQHGANEKLFF.

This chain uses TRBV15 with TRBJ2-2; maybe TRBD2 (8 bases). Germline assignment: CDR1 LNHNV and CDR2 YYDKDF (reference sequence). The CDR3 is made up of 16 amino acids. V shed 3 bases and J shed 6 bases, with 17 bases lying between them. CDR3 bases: TGTGCCACCAGCAGCCGGGACAGCGGGAGATCCGGGGAGCTGTTTTTT. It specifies CATSSRDSGRSGELFF.

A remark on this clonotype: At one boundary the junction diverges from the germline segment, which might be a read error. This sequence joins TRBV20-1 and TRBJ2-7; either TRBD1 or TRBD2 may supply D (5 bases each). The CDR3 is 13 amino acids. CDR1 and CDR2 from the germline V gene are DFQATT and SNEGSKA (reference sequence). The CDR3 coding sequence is TGCAGAGCACATCCGGGACCAGACTACGAGCGGTACTTC. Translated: CRAHPGPDYERYF.

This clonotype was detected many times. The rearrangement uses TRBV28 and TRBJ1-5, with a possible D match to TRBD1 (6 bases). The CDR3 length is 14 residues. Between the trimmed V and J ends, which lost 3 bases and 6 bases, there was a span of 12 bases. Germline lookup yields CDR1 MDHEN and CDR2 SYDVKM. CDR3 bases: TGTGCCAGCAGTTTCCACAGGGTGCGTCAGCCCCAGCATTTT. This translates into CASSFHRVRQPQHF.

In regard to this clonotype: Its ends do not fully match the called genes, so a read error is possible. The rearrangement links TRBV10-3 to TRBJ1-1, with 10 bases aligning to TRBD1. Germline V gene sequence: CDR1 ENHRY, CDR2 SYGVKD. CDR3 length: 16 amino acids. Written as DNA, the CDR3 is TGTGCCATCAGTGAGTCCCCCGGACAGGGGGGGACTGAGGCTTTCTTT. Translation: CAISESPGQGGTEAFF.

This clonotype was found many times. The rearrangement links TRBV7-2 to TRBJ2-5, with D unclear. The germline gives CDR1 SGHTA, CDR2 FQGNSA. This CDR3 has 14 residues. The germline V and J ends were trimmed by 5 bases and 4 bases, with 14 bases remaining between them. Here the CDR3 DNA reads TGTGCCAGCAGCCGATCCCGGGTGGCAGAGACCCAGTACTTC. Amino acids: CASSRSRVAETQYF.

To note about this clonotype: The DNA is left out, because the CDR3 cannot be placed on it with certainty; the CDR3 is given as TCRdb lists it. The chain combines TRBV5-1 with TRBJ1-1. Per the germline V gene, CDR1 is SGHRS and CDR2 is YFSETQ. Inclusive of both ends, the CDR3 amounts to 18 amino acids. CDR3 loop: CASSFYICSASYGTEAFF.

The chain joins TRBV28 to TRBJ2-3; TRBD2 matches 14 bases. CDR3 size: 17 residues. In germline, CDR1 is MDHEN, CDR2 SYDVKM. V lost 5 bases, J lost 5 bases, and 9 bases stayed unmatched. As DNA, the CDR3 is TGTGCCAGCAGTCCCAGACTAGCGGGAGGGCCGGGAGATACGCAGTATTTT. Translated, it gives CASSPRLAGGPGDTQYF. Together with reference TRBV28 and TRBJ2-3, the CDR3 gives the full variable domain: DVKVTQSSRYLVKRTGEKVFLECVQDMDHENMFWYRQDPGLGLRLIYFSYDVKMKEKGDIPEGYSVSREKKERFSLILESASTNQTSMYLCASSPRLAGGPGDTQYFGPGTRLTVL.

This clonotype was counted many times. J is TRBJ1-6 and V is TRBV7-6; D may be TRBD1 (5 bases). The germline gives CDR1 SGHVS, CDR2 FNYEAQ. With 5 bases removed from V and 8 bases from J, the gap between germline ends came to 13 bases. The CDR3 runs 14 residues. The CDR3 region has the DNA TGTGCCAGCAGCCAATTAGCGGGGGATTCACCCCTCCACTTT. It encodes CASSQLAGDSPLHF.